These 29 T cell receptor beta chains originate from one sample sequenced in a study of shared T cell receptors in the human thymus (dated by TCRdb to about 2021). The library was generated by the immunoSEQ multiplex PCR assay. This is the immuneACCESS table as TCRdb keeps it, with only in-frame sequences that have V and J called. A part of the clones is gone; compared with another copy, unresolved V genes explain less than half, and the rest is unexplained. The table for this sample lists roughly 550,000 clones; about 84% of them were counted only once. Jointly, the top ten make up around 0.012% of the sample. The same specimen was also included in a second study, on human thymus T cells.

The sequencing input was thymocytes. The receptors come from a boy younger than two with a congenital heart defect. Donor details come from another sample of the same person, matched by shared clones.

The chain combines TRBV25-1 with TRBJ1-1; no reliable D call. Germline V CDR1 and CDR2: MGHDK, SYGVNS. Deletions cut 4 bases from V and 0 bases from J, with 6 bases between. This CDR3 has 13 amino acids. The CDR3 here is CASSGRVNTEAFF. The CDR3 nucleotides are TGTGCCAGCAGTGGACGGGTGAACACTGAAGCTTTCTTT. Full variable domain (rest looked up from reference TRBV25-1 and TRBJ1-1): EADIYQTPRYLVIGTGKKITLECSQTMGHDKMYWYQQDPGMELHLIHYSYGVNSTEKGDLSSESTVSRIRTEHFPLTLESARPSHTSQYLCASSGRVNTEAFFGQGTRLTVV.

The chain joins TRBV30 to TRBJ2-7; 12 nucleotides align to TRBD2. Germline trimming cut 3 bases from V and 6 bases from J; bases unmatched to any gene: 6. The CDR3 runs 14 residues. Germline V CDR1 and CDR2: GTSNPN, SVGIG (reference sequence). The CDR3 loop reads CAWRRLAGASEQYF. The CDR3 region has the DNA TGTGCCTGGAGGCGACTAGCGGGAGCATCCGAGCAGTACTTC.

The rearrangement links TRBV30 to TRBJ2-5; tentatively, D is TRBD2 (7 bases). Trimming left V 3 bases short and J 4 bases short, with 21 bases between. The CDR3 sequence is 16 residues long. The germline V gene has CDR1 GTSNPN and CDR2 SVGIG (reference sequence). The CDR3 loop reads CAWRGGRWGAGETQYF. CDR3 nucleotide sequence: TGTGCCTGGAGGGGGGGGCGGTGGGGCGCAGGAGAGACCCAGTACTTC.

Only a few counts were recorded for this clone. V usage is TRBV19 and J usage is TRBJ2-7, with D tentatively TRBD1 (5 bases). Germline CDR1 is LNHDA and CDR2 is SQIVND (reference sequence). This CDR3 contains 13 residues. The V gene lost 6 bases and the J gene lost 3 bases, with 12 bases spanning the gap. The CDR3 reads CASSQRTLYEQYF. The CDR3 bases are TGTGCCAGTAGCCAAAGGACACTCTACGAGCAGTACTTC.

The V and J genes are TRBV27 and TRBJ2-5; possible D gene TRBD2, 5 bases. This CDR3 has 15 amino acids. Germline V CDR1 and CDR2: MNHEY, SMNVEV (reference sequence). Trimming took 3 bases from V and 1 from J, leaving 12 bases between them. The CDR3 coding sequence is TGTGCCAGCAGTTTCCGGAGGCAGGCCCAAGAGACCCAGTACTTC. Translation: CASSFRRQAQETQYF.

The genes are TRBV25-1 and TRBJ2-2; 9 bases fit TRBD2. Germline lookup yields CDR1 MGHDK and CDR2 SYGVNS. The trim removed 1 base at V and 5 bases at J, leaving 8 bases unmatched. The CDR3 has 17 amino acids. CDR3 residues: CASSEWEREARTGELFF. The CDR3 DNA is TGTGCCAGCAGTGAATGGGAGCGGGAGGCTCGGACCGGGGAGCTGTTTTTT.

The V gene is TRBV19, the J gene TRBJ2-7; D is possibly TRBD1 (5 bases). Trimming removed 2 bases at V and 2 bases at J, with 13 bases between. The CDR3 contains 15 residues. Germline-derived CDR1 and CDR2 are LNHDA and SQIVND (reference sequence). Here the CDR3 reads CASSIYGQGAYEQYF. The CDR3 region has the DNA TGTGCCAGTAGTATATACGGGCAGGGCGCCTACGAGCAGTACTTC.

V usage is TRBV6-1 and J usage is TRBJ2-7; TRBD1 agrees at 9 bases. V lost 3 bases to trimming and J lost 3 bases; unmatched junction nucleotides: 6. This CDR3 spans 15 amino acids. Germline CDR1 MNHNS, CDR2 SASEGT. In DNA form, the CDR3 reads TGTGCCAGCAGTGATGAGGGGACAGGGTTCTACGAGCAGTACTTC. Translated, it gives CASSDEGTGFYEQYF.

The chain links TRBV27 to TRBJ2-3, with 10 bases that match TRBD1. The junction had 10 bases not matched to a gene; V was cut back by 2 bases and J by 8 bases. Germline V gives CDR1 MNHEY, CDR2 SMNVEV (reference sequence). This CDR3 has 16 residues. CDR3 region: CASSLDRDRGCGTQYF. For the CDR3, the DNA is TGTGCCAGCAGTTTAGATCGGGACAGGGGTTGTGGTACGCAGTATTTT.

This clone came up once. The V call is TRBV30, the J call TRBJ1-3; D uncertain. The V end lost 2 bases, the J end lost 0 bases, and 11 bases lay between the germline ends. The CDR3 runs to 15 residues. Germline lookup yields CDR1 GTSNPN and CDR2 SVGIG (reference sequence). CDR3 region: CAWSSRNTSGNTIYF. Here the CDR3 DNA reads TGTGCCTGGAGTTCCAGGAACACCTCTGGAAACACCATATATTTT.

The gene calls are TRBV30 and TRBJ2-7, with TRBD2 matching over 8 bases. Germline V lookup: CDR1 GTSNPN, CDR2 SVGIG (reference sequence). The CDR3 consists of 17 residues. Trimming removed 0 bases from V and 1 base from J; junction bases left unmatched: 11. CDR3 nucleotide sequence: TGTGCCTGGAGTGTGAGCGGGAGAAGGGATAGGTCCTACGAGCAGTACTTC. Translating gives CAWSVSGRRDRSYEQYF.

This clone has a handful of counts. This chain joins TRBV7-9 and TRBJ1-2; 10 nucleotides line up with TRBD1. This CDR3 is 13 amino acids long. The germline gives CDR1 SEHNR, CDR2 FQNEAQ (reference sequence). V gave up 6 bases and J gave up 2 bases; unmatched junction bases: 0. This CDR3 is CASRDRGNYGYTF. The CDR3, as DNA: TGTGCCAGCAGGGACAGGGGGAACTATGGCTACACCTTC.

V usage is TRBV27 and J usage is TRBJ1-1; 8 bases line up with TRBD1. CDR1 and CDR2 from the germline V gene are MNHEY and SMNVEV (reference sequence). The V gene end was trimmed by 4 bases and the J gene end by 7 bases; junction bases not matched to a gene: 8. The CDR3 is made up of 14 amino acids. CDR3 DNA: TGTGCCAGCAGTTCACCGAGGACAGGGATTGAAGCTTTCTTT. This gives the protein CASSSPRTGIEAFF.

The J gene is TRBJ2-1, the V gene TRBV19, with TRBD1 matching over 7 bases. This CDR3 contains 15 residues. V gave up 5 bases and J gave up 4 bases; unmatched junction bases: 8. Germline loops: CDR1 LNHDA, CDR2 SQIVND (reference sequence). CDR3: CASSRQGERYNEQFF. CDR3 DNA: TGTGCCAGTAGTCGTCAGGGGGAGCGGTACAATGAGCAGTTCTTC.

This sequence joins TRBV4-1 and TRBJ2-7; D may be TRBD2 (6 bases). CDR1 is MGHRA and CDR2 is YSYEKL in the germline V gene. Trimming removed 3 bases from V and 12 bases from J, with 21 bases in between. The CDR3 spans 14 residues. In DNA, the CDR3 is TGCGCCAGCAGCCAGGGCCCGGGACTCCTACCTTGGTACTTC. It codes for CASSQGPGLLPWYF.

V gene TRBV15 combines with J gene TRBJ2-5, with 9 bases identical to TRBD2. Germline CDR1 and CDR2: LNHNV and YYDKDF (reference sequence). The V and J ends lost 0 bases and 4 bases, in that order; junction bases with no gene match: 3. This CDR3 spans 15 amino acids. CDR3 region: CATSRDGAGGETQYF. CDR3 sequence (DNA): TGTGCCACCAGCAGAGATGGAGCGGGAGGAGAGACCCAGTACTTC.

The chain carries TRBV2 and TRBJ2-4, with TRBD2 as a possible D gene (6 bases). The CDR3 is made up of 19 amino acids. The V gene lost 7 bases and the J gene lost 0 bases, with 25 bases spanning the gap. CDR1 is SNHLY, CDR2 FYNNEI, per germline. The CDR3 sequence: CASTHSGRPGDLAKNIQYF. CDR3 bases: TGTGCCAGCACCCACTCAGGGCGACCGGGAGATCTAGCCAAAAACATTCAGTACTTC.

The chain has TRBV30 and TRBJ2-1; TRBD2 agrees at 9 bases. The length of the CDR3 is 14 residues. The V and J ends lost 5 bases and 4 bases, in that order; junction bases with no gene match: 6. Germline V gene data show CDR1 as GTSNPN and CDR2 as SVGIG (reference sequence). In nucleotides, the CDR3 is TGTGCCTGGGACCTAGCGGGATCATACAATGAGCAGTTCTTC. Translation gives CAWDLAGSYNEQFF.

This clone was seen a single time. The V and J genes are TRBV18 and TRBJ2-7; 7 bases line up with TRBD2. Germline CDR1 and CDR2: KGHSH and LQKENI. Unmatched junction bases numbered 7, after V lost 2 bases and J lost 6 bases. This CDR3 region has 14 residues. DNA of the CDR3: TGTGCCAGCTCACCAACGACTAGCAAGGCCGAGCAGTACTTC. Amino acids: CASSPTTSKAEQYF. Looking up the rest from reference TRBV18 and TRBJ2-7 gives the full variable domain: NAGVMQNPRHLVRRRGQEARLRCSPMKGHSHVYWYRQLPEEGLKFMVYLQKENIIDESGMPKERFSAEFPKEGPSILRIQQVVRGDSAAYFCASSPTTSKAEQYFGPGTRLTVT.

The V gene is TRBV4-3, the J gene TRBJ2-1; D is perhaps TRBD1 (6 bases). The germline CDR1 and CDR2 sequences are LGHNA and YSLEER. V was cut by 0 bases and J by 4 bases, with 7 bases left in between. This CDR3 has 14 amino acids. For the CDR3, the DNA is TGCGCCAGCAGCCAAGAACAGGGATACAATGAGCAGTTCTTC. Protein sequence: CASSQEQGYNEQFF.

The chain has TRBV30 and TRBJ2-7, with D perhaps matching TRBD2 (5 bases). Between the trimmed V and J ends, which lost 3 bases and 1 base, there was a span of 10 bases. Germline V CDR1 and CDR2: GTSNPN, SVGIG (reference sequence). This CDR3 contains 13 residues. Here the CDR3 DNA reads TGTGCCTGGAGGCGTGGCGGGTCCTACGAGCAGTACTTC. As protein: CAWRRGGSYEQYF.

The rearrangement uses TRBV19 and TRBJ2-7, with 10 bases aligning to TRBD2. V shed 7 bases, J shed 4 bases, and the junction held 4 bases outside the gene matches. This CDR3 comprises 13 residues. Germline V lookup: CDR1 LNHDA, CDR2 SQIVND (reference sequence). The CDR3: CASNQREGYEQYF. CDR3 nucleotides: TGTGCCAGTAACCAGCGGGAGGGTTACGAGCAGTACTTC.

The chain couples TRBV7-8 to TRBJ2-1; 7 bases agree with TRBD2. The CDR3 is 14 amino acids. Germline V lookup: CDR1 SGHVS, CDR2 FQNEAQ. J was trimmed by 10 bases and V by 5 bases; bases with no gene match: 11. The DNA for the CDR3 is TGTGCCAGCAGCCCCCTTTGGGAGGGAGGCGAGCAGTTCTTC. Translation gives CASSPLWEGGEQFF.

The CDR3: CASSSLGLAGGPHNEQFF. Written as DNA, the CDR3 is TGTGCCAGCAGCTCACTAGGACTAGCGGGAGGGCCCCACAATGAGCAGTTCTTC. V gene TRBV7-8 combines with J gene TRBJ2-1, with 15 bases matching TRBD2. Trimming cost V 4 bases and J 5 bases; bases outside gene matches: 9. Germline V gives CDR1 SGHVS, CDR2 FQNEAQ. The CDR3 is made up of 18 amino acids.

Comments on this clone: This CDR3 is also generated by other DNA sequences in the sample. The gene calls are TRBV27 and TRBJ2-7, with 10 bases aligning to TRBD1. The CDR3 totals 14 residues. V trimming: 4 bases; J trimming: 1 base; junction bases outside the gene matches: 1. The germline V gene has CDR1 MNHEY and CDR2 SMNVEV (reference sequence). CDR3 DNA sequence: TGTGCCAGCAGTTCGGGACAGGGGTCCTACGAGCAGTACTTC. Its protein is CASSSGQGSYEQYF.

The genes are TRBV6-1 and TRBJ1-4; D is unclear. Trimming took 5 bases from V and 5 from J, leaving 9 bases between them. The germline V gene has CDR1 MNHNS and CDR2 SASEGT. CDR3 length: 13 amino acids. CDR3 in amino acids: CASSIEKNEKLFF. In DNA, the CDR3 is TGTGCCAGCAGTATCGAGAAAAATGAAAAACTGTTTTTT.

The chain recombines TRBV15 with TRBJ1-2; 8 nucleotides align to TRBD1. The germline V gene encodes CDR1 LNHNV and CDR2 YYDKDF (reference sequence). This CDR3 comprises 19 residues. V dropped 0 bases and J dropped 4; count of bases not matched to a gene: 16. Here the CDR3 DNA reads TGTGCCACCAGCAGAGACGACAGGGGCGGACCTCAAGATGGCTATGGCTACACCTTC. The encoded protein is CATSRDDRGGPQDGYGYTF.

The chain carries TRBV5-6 and TRBJ2-1; D gene ambiguous. There are 13 residues in the CDR3. Trimming removed 1 base at V and 6 bases at J, with 8 bases between. Germline V gene sequence: CDR1 SGHDT, CDR2 YYEEEE. In DNA, the CDR3 is TGTGCCAGCAGCTTGAAATCCCTCAATGAGCAGTTCTTC. Residues: CASSLKSLNEQFF. Drawing the rest from reference TRBV5-6 and TRBJ2-1, the complete variable domain is DAGVTQSPTHLIKTRGQQVTLRCSPKSGHDTVSWYQQALGQGPQFIFQYYEEEERQRGNFPDRFSGHQFPNYSSELNVNALLLGDSALYLCASSLKSLNEQFFGPGTRLTVL.

The genes are TRBV11-3 and TRBJ2-1; no firm D call. This CDR3 is 11 amino acids long. V was trimmed by 5 bases and J by 7 bases, leaving 6 bases between them. CDR1 is SGHNT and CDR2 is YENEEA in the germline V gene. The CDR3 spells CASSQHNEQFF. As DNA, the CDR3 is TGTGCCAGCAGCCAACATAATGAGCAGTTCTTC.